Described below is a single T cell receptor (beta chain) sequence and its context. This specimen comes from a study of shared clonotypes between healthy human individuals. Germline V lookup: CDR1 SGHRS, CDR2 YFSETQ. The CDR3 is 14 amino acids. Trimming removed 4 bases from V and 1 base from J, with 11 bases in between. Per the authors' pipeline: Owing to the provision of junction-only sequences devoid of quality scores by immunoSEQ, filtering differed. Generated by immunoSEQ multiplex PCR, the TCRdb table keeps only in-frame clones and is missing some. V and J calls plus clone size are reproduced from that table; the DNA served to infer D and trimming. The table shows some 2,100,000 clones, with approximately 94% occurring only once.

V gene TRBV5-1 combines with J gene TRBJ1-1; D call uncertain. This clonotype was obtained from a man aged 18 to 35 in good health. Source material: naive CD4+ T cells sorted from blood. Subset of the sample: CD45RA+ positively selected. Here the CDR3 reads CASSLRTTNTEAFF. CDR3 nucleotide sequence: TGCGCCAGCAGCCTCAGGACTACGAACACTGAAGCTTTCTTT.